A selection of T cell receptor beta chains follows, all from one sample in a study of cytomegalovirus exposure and HLA in healthy donors. Profiling relied on immunoSEQ multiplex PCR, and the TCRdb table lists in-frame clones only, not all of them. The sample lists 100,000 or so clones; roughly 81% were seen once. Input material: PBMCs. These receptors were obtained from a man between 35 and 55 years old in good health and CMV-seronegative. Each CDR3 is given with its conserved first and last residue. The D gene is left open where the match is weak. Clone size is given for some rows only: seen once, a few or many times, or a class if the clone is expanded.

v_call: TRBV4-3; j_call: TRBJ2-1; clone_size: NA; d_call: TRBD2; cdr3_nt: TGCGCCAGCAGCCAAGATCCGGCGGGGGGCCGTACTGAGCAGTTCTTC; cdr3_aa: CASSQDPAGGRTEQFF
v_call: TRBV7-9; j_call: TRBJ1-1; clone_size: NA; d_call: TRBD1; cdr3_nt: TGTGCCAGCAGGGCCACGGGACAGGGTAACACTGAAGCTTTCTTT; cdr3_aa: CASRATGQGNTEAFF
v_call: TRBV28; j_call: TRBJ1-1; clone_size: NA; d_call: NA; cdr3_nt: TGTGCCAGCACCGTGGCATACAGGAACACTGAAGCTTTCTTT; cdr3_aa: CASTVAYRNTEAFF
v_call: TRBV28; j_call: TRBJ2-4; clone_size: few; d_call: NA; cdr3_nt: TGTGCCAGCGAACTGTCCGGGGTCAAAAACATTCAGTACTTC; cdr3_aa: CASELSGVKNIQYF
v_call: TRBV6-1; j_call: TRBJ1-6; clone_size: NA; d_call: NA; cdr3_nt: TGTGCCAGCACCGATAGCTCCTATAATTCACCCCTCCACTTT; cdr3_aa: CASTDSSYNSPLHF
v_call: TRBV19; j_call: TRBJ1-4; clone_size: NA; d_call: TRBD1; cdr3_nt: TGTGCCAGTAGTCCCGACAGGGCGCGGTACGAAAAACTGTTTTTT; cdr3_aa: CASSPDRARYEKLFF
v_call: TRBV14; j_call: TRBJ2-3; clone_size: NA; d_call: TRBD2; cdr3_nt: TGTGCCAGCAGCCAAGATCCAGCGGGGGGGCAGTATTTT; cdr3_aa: CASSQDPAGGQYF
v_call: TRBV27; j_call: TRBJ1-1; clone_size: NA; d_call: NA; cdr3_nt: TGTGCCAGCAGTAAATCACAGATGAACACTGAAGCTTTCTTT; cdr3_aa: CASSKSQMNTEAFF
v_call: TRBV7-6; j_call: TRBJ2-2; clone_size: NA; d_call: TRBD2; cdr3_nt: TGTGCCAGCAGCTTACTAGCGGGGCCTAACACCGGGGAGCTGTTTTTT; cdr3_aa: CASSLLAGPNTGELFF
v_call: TRBV10-3; j_call: TRBJ2-1; clone_size: NA; d_call: TRBD1; cdr3_nt: TGTGCCATCAGACACGACAGGGTTGGCAATGAGCAGTTCTTC; cdr3_aa: CAIRHDRVGNEQFF
v_call: TRBV11-1; j_call: TRBJ1-6; clone_size: NA; d_call: TRBD1; cdr3_nt: TGTGCCAGCCAGGCCGGCAGGGGGTATTCACCCCTCCACTTT; cdr3_aa: CASQAGRGYSPLHF
v_call: TRBV19; j_call: TRBJ1-1; clone_size: NA; d_call: NA; cdr3_nt: TGTGCCAGTGCAAGGACAGTTAGGATGAACACTGAAGCTTTCTTT; cdr3_aa: CASARTVRMNTEAFF
v_call: TRBV7-9; j_call: TRBJ2-2; clone_size: NA; d_call: NA; cdr3_nt: TGTGCCAGCAGCTTATTCAGCGGTAGGATCACCGGGGAGCTGTTTTTT; cdr3_aa: CASSLFSGRITGELFF
v_call: TRBV19; j_call: TRBJ1-6; clone_size: few; d_call: TRBD1; cdr3_nt: TGTGCCAGTAAAGAAACAGGGGGAAATTCACCCCTCCACTTT; cdr3_aa: CASKETGGNSPLHF
v_call: TRBV13; j_call: TRBJ2-3; clone_size: NA; d_call: TRBD2; cdr3_nt: TGTGCCAGCAGCGTCGGGGGGTTTACAGATACGCAGTATTTT; cdr3_aa: CASSVGGFTDTQYF
v_call: TRBV6-1; j_call: TRBJ2-1; clone_size: NA; d_call: TRBD2; cdr3_nt: TGTGCCAGCAGTGAACAGCTAGCGGCCTACAATGAGCAGTTCTTC; cdr3_aa: CASSEQLAAYNEQFF
v_call: TRBV29-1; j_call: TRBJ1-5; clone_size: NA; d_call: NA; cdr3_nt: TGCAGCGTTGGCAGTGGTGGACACAATCAGCCCCAGCATTTT; cdr3_aa: CSVGSGGHNQPQHF
v_call: TRBV6-5; j_call: TRBJ2-1; clone_size: few; d_call: TRBD2; cdr3_nt: TGTGCCAGCAGTTGGACTAGCGGGGGGAAAGAGCAGTTCTTC; cdr3_aa: CASSWTSGGKEQFF
v_call: TRBV12-5; j_call: TRBJ2-3; clone_size: NA; d_call: TRBD2; cdr3_nt: TGTGCTAGTGGTCCCGCGGGGGGGCAGGCAGATACGCAGTATTTT; cdr3_aa: CASGPAGGQADTQYF
v_call: TRBV28; j_call: TRBJ2-1; clone_size: NA; d_call: TRBD1; cdr3_nt: TGTGCCAGCAGACCAATGACAGGGGGGTACAATGAGCAGTTCTTC; cdr3_aa: CASRPMTGGYNEQFF
v_call: TRBV27; j_call: TRBJ1-1; clone_size: few; d_call: TRBD1; cdr3_nt: TGTGCCAGCAGTGACCGGACAGGGCGGAACACTGAAGCTTTCTTT; cdr3_aa: CASSDRTGRNTEAFF
v_call: TRBV30; j_call: TRBJ2-7; clone_size: NA; d_call: TRBD2; cdr3_nt: TGTGCCTGGAAGGCTGGGGGAGGGTCCTACGAGCAGTACTTC; cdr3_aa: CAWKAGGGSYEQYF
v_call: TRBV7-2; j_call: TRBJ2-4; clone_size: NA; d_call: NA; cdr3_nt: TGTGCCAGCAGCTCCGGGGCGGGGAACATTCAGTACTTC; cdr3_aa: CASSSGAGNIQYF
v_call: TRBV7-2; j_call: TRBJ2-7; clone_size: NA; d_call: TRBD2; cdr3_nt: TGTGCCAGCAGCCCTCGGGGCGGGGGGGCCAGCGAGCAGTACTTC; cdr3_aa: CASSPRGGGASEQYF
v_call: TRBV7-3; j_call: TRBJ2-3; clone_size: NA; d_call: TRBD1; cdr3_nt: TGTGCCAGCAGTTTTACAGGGGGGTTGGCAGATACGCAGTATTTT; cdr3_aa: CASSFTGGLADTQYF
v_call: TRBV10-3; j_call: TRBJ2-5; clone_size: NA; d_call: NA; cdr3_nt: TGTGCCATCAGGGACAGCCAAGAGACCCAGTACTTC; cdr3_aa: CAIRDSQETQYF
v_call: TRBV7-9; j_call: TRBJ1-2; clone_size: NA; d_call: NA; cdr3_nt: TGTGCCAGCAGCTTATCCCAGGGTAACTATGGCTACACCTTC; cdr3_aa: CASSLSQGNYGYTF
v_call: TRBV18; j_call: TRBJ1-4; clone_size: NA; d_call: NA; cdr3_nt: TGTGCCAGCTCACCACGGCAGGTCGACACGGAAAAACTGTTTTTT; cdr3_aa: CASSPRQVDTEKLFF
v_call: TRBV5-1; j_call: TRBJ2-7; clone_size: NA; d_call: NA; cdr3_nt: TGCGCCAGCAGCTTGGAAGGGGTAAGCTCCTACGAGCAGTACTTC; cdr3_aa: CASSLEGVSSYEQYF
v_call: TRBV5-1; j_call: TRBJ2-1; clone_size: NA; d_call: NA; cdr3_nt: TGCGCCAGCAGCTTGACAGGGTCCTTCAATGAGCAGTTCTTC; cdr3_aa: CASSLTGSFNEQFF
v_call: TRBV7-8; j_call: TRBJ1-4; clone_size: NA; d_call: NA; cdr3_nt: TGTGCCAGCAGCTTAGGGGGGGCTAATGAAAAACTGTTTTTT; cdr3_aa: CASSLGGANEKLFF
v_call: TRBV7-6; j_call: TRBJ2-7; clone_size: NA; d_call: NA; cdr3_nt: TGTGCCAGCAGCTCCCGCGGACTTAACTACGAGCAGTACTTC; cdr3_aa: CASSSRGLNYEQYF